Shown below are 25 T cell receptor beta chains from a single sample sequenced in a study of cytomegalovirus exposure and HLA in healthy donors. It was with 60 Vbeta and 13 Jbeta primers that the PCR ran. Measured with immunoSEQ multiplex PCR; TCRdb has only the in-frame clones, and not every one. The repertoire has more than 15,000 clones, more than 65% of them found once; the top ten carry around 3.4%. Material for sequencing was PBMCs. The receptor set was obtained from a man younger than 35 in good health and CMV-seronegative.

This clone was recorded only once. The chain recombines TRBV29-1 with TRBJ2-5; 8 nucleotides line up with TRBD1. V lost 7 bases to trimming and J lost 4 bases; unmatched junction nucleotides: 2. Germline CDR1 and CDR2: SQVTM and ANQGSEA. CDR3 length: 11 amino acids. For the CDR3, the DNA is TGCAGCGCGACAGGGGCAGAGACCCAGTACTTC. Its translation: CSATGAETQYF.

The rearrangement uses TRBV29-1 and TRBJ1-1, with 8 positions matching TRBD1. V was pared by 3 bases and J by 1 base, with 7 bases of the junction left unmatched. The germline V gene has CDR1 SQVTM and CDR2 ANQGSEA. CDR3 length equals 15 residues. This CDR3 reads CSVDGQGGRNTEAFF. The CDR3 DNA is TGCAGCGTTGACGGACAGGGTGGGAGGAACACTGAAGCTTTCTTT.

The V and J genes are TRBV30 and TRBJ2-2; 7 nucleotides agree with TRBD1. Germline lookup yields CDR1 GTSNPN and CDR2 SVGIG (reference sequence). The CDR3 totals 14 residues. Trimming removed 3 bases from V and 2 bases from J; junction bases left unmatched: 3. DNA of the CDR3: TGTGCCTGGAGCCGGGACAGCAACACCGGGGAGCTGTTTTTT. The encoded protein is CAWSRDSNTGELFF.

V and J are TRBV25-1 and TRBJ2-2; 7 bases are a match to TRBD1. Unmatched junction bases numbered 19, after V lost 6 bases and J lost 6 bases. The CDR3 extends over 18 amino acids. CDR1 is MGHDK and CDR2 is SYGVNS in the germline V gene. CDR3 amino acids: CASRDGFTGEGYAGELFF. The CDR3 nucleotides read TGTGCCAGCAGAGATGGGTTTACAGGGGAAGGGTATGCCGGGGAGCTGTTTTTT.

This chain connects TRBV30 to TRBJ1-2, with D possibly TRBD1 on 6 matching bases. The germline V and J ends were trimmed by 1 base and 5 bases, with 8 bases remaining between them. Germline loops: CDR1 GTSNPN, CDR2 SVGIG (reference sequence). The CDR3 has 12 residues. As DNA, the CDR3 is TGTGCCTGGAGTGGGACAGAGTATGGCTACACCTTC. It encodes CAWSGTEYGYTF.

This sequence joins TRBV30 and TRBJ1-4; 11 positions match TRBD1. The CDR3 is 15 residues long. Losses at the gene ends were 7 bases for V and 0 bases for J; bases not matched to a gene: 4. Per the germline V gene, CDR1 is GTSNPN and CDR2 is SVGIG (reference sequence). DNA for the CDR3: TGTGCCTCGGGACAGGGGGTATCAACTAATGAAAAACTGTTTTTT. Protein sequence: CASGQGVSTNEKLFF. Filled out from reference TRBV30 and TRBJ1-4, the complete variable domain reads SQTIHQWPATLVQPVGSPLSLECTVEGTSNPNLYWYRQAAGRGLQLLFYSVGIGQISSEVPQNLSASRPQDRQFILSSKKLLLSDSGFYLCASGQGVSTNEKLFFGSGTQLSVL.

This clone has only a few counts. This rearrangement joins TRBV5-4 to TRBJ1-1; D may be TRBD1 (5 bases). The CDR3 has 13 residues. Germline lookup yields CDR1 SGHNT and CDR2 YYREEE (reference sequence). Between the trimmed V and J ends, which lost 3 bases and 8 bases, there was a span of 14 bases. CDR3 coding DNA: TGTGCCAGCAGCTCTTCGGGGGGTGACGAAGCTTTCTTT. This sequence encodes CASSSSGGDEAFF.

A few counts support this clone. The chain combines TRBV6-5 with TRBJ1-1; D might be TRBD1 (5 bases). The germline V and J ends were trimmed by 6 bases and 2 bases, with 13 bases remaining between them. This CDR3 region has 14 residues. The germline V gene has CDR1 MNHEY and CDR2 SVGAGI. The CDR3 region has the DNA TGTGCCAGCAGCTCGACAGAGTCCAACACTGAAGCTTTCTTT. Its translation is CASSSTESNTEAFF.

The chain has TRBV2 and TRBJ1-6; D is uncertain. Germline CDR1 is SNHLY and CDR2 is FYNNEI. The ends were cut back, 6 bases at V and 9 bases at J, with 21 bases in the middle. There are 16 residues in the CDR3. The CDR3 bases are TGTGCCAGCAGCGCCCTTCTGGGAGAGTTCGGTTCACCCCTCCACTTT. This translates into CASSALLGEFGSPLHF.

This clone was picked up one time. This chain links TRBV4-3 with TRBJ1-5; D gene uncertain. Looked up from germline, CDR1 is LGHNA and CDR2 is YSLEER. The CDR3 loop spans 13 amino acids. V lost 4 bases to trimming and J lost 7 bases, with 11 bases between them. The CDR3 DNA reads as TGCGCCAGCAGCCTGGAGAGGAACCAGCCCCAGCATTTT. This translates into CASSLERNQPQHF.

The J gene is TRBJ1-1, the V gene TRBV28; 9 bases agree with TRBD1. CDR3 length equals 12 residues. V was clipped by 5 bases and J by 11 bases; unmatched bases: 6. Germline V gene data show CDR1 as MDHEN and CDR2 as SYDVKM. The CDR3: CASSPQGAGAFF. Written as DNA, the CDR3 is TGTGCCAGCAGTCCACAGGGGGCTGGCGCTTTCTTT.

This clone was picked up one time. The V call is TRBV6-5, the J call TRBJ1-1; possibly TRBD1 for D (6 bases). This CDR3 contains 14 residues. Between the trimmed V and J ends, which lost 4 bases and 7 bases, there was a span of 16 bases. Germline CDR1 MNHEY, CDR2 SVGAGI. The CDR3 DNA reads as TGTGCCAGCAGTTCCAGACAGGAGGAAGATGAAGCTTTCTTT. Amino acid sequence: CASSSRQEEDEAFF.

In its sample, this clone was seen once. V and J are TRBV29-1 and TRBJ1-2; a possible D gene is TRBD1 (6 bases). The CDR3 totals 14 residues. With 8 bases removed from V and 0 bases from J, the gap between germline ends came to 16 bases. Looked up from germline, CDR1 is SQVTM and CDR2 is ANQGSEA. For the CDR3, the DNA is TGCAGCACCCAAGACAGGAACCCTAACTATGGCTACACCTTC. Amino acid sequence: CSTQDRNPNYGYTF.

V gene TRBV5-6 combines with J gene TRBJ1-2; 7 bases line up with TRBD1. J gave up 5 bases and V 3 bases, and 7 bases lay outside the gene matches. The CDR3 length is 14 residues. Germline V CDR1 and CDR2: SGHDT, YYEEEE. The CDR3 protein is CASSSGQSPYGYTF. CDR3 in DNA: TGTGCCAGCAGCTCGGGACAGTCGCCGTATGGCTACACCTTC.

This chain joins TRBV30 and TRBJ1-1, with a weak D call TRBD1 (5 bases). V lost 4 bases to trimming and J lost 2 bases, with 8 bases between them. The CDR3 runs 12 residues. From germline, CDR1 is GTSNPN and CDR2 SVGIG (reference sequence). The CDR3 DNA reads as TGTGCCTGGATAAGGGGAAACACTGAAGCTTTCTTT. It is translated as CAWIRGNTEAFF.

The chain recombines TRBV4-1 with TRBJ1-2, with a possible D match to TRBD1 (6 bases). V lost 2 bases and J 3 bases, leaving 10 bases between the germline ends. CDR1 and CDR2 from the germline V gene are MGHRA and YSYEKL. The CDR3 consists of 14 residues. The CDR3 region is CASSQNRQDYGYTF. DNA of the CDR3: TGCGCCAGCAGCCAAAACAGACAGGACTATGGCTACACCTTC.

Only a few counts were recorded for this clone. CDR3 coding DNA: TGTGCCAGCAGCCAAGTATTTCGGCAGGGTGGTGCCAAAAACATTCAGTACTTC. It encodes CASSQVFRQGGAKNIQYF. The rearrangement links TRBV4-2 to TRBJ2-4, with a tentative D call TRBD1 (5 bases). The CDR3 sequence is 18 residues long. Trimming left V 1 base short and J 1 base short, with 17 bases between. Germline values: CDR1 LGHNA, CDR2 YNFKEQ.

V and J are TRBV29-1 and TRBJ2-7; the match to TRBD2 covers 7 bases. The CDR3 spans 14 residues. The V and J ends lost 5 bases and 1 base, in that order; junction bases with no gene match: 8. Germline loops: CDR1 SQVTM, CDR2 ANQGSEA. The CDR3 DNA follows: TGCAGCGTTCAGACGGGGAGGGAGTCCTACGAGCAGTACTTC. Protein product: CSVQTGRESYEQYF.

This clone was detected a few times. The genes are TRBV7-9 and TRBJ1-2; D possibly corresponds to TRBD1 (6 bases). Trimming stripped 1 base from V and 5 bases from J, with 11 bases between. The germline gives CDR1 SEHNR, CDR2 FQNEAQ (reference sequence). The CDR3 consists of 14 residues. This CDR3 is CASSLEGQGYGYTF. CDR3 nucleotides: TGTGCCAGCAGCTTAGAAGGGCAGGGGTATGGCTACACCTTC.

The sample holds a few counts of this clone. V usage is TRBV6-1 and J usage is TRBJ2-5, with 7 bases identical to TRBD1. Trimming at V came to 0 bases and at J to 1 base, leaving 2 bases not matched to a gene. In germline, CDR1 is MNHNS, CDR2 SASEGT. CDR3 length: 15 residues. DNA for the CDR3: TGTGCCAGCAGTGAAGCTGCAGGGGGCCAAGAGACCCAGTACTTC. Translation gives CASSEAAGGQETQYF.

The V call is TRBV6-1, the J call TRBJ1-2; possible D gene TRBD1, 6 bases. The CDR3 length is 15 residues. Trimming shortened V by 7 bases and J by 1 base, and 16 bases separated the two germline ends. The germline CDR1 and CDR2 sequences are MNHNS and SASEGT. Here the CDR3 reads CASIRAGADNYGYTF. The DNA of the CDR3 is TGTGCCAGCATTCGGGCAGGGGCCGATAACTATGGCTACACCTTC.

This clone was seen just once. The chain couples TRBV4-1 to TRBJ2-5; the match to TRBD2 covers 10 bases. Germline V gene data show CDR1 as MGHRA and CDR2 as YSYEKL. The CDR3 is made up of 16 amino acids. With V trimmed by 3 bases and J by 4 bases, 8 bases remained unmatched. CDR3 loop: CASSQQAGGRRETQYF. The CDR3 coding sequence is TGCGCCAGCAGCCAGCAAGCGGGAGGGCGGCGAGAGACCCAGTACTTC.

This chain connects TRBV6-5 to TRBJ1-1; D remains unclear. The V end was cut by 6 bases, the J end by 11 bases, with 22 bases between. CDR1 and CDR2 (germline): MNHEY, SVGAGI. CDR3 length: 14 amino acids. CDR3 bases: TGTGCCAGCAGCCCCCCGGGCGGGGAGTCGGATGCTTTCTTT. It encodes CASSPPGGESDAFF.

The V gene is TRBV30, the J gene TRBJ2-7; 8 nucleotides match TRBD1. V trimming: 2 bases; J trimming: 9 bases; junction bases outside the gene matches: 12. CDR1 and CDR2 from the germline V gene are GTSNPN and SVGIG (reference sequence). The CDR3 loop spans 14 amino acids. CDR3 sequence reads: CAWSLPSTGQAQYF. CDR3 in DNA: TGTGCCTGGAGTTTACCCTCGACGGGACAGGCGCAGTACTTC.

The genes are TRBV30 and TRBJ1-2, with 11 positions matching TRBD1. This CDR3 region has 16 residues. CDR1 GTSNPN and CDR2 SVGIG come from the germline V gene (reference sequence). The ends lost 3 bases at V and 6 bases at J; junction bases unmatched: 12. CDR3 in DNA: TGTGCCTGGAGCGCCGGAGGGACAGGGGGAATGGATGGCTACACCTTC. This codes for CAWSAGGTGGMDGYTF.